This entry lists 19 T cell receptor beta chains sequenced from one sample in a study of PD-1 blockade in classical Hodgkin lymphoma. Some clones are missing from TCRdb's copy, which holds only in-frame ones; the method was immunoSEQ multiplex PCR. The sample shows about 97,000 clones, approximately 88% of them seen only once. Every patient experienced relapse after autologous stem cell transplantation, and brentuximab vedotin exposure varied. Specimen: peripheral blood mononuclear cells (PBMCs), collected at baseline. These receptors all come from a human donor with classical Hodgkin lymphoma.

The CDR3, as DNA: TGTGCCATCAGTGATGGGGGTGAGCAGTTCTTC. It specifies CAISDGGEQFF. V is TRBV10-3 and J is TRBJ2-1, with D tentatively TRBD1 or TRBD2 (5 bases each). Germline CDR1 reads ENHRY; CDR2 reads SYGVKD. Trimming removed 3 bases from V and 9 bases from J, with 6 bases in between. This CDR3 is 11 amino acids long.

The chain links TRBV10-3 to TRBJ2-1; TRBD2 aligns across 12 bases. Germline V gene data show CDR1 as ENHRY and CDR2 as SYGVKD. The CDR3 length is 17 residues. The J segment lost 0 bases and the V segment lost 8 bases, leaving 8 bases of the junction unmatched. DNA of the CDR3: TGTGCCATCGGTACTAGCGGGAGGAACCTCTCCTACAATGAGCAGTTCTTC. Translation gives CAIGTSGRNLSYNEQFF.

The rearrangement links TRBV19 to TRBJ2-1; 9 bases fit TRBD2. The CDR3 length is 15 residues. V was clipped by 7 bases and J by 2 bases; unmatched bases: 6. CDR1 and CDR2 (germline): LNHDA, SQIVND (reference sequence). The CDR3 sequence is CASTTAGGTYNEQFF. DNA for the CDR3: TGTGCCAGTACCACGGCGGGGGGGACCTACAATGAGCAGTTCTTC.

The CDR3 here is CSAAGGGGDTQYF. CDR3 nucleotide sequence: TGCAGCGCCGCAGGGGGCGGCGGAGATACGCAGTATTTT. V is TRBV29-1 and J is TRBJ2-3; 8 nucleotides match TRBD1. CDR3 length equals 13 residues. The V segment lost 7 bases and the J segment 5 bases; nucleotides outside the gene matches: 8. The germline CDR1 and CDR2 sequences are SQVTM and ANQGSEA.

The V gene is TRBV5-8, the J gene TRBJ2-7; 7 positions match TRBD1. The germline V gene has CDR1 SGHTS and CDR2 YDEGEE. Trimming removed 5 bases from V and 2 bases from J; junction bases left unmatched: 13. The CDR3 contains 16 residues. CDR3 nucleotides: TGTGCCAGCAGGACTACCGGGACAGCAGAGGCCTACGAGCAGTACTTC. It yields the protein CASRTTGTAEAYEQYF.

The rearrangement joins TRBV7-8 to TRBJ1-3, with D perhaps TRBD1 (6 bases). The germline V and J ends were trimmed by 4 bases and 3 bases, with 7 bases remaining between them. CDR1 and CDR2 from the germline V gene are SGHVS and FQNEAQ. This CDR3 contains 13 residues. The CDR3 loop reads CASSWDIGNTIYF. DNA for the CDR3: TGTGCCAGCAGCTGGGACATTGGAAACACCATATATTTT.

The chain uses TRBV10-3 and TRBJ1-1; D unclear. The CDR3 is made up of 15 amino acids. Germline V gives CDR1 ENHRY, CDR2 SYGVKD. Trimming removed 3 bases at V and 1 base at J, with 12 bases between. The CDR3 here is CAISDREGGNTEAFF. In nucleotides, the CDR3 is TGTGCCATCAGTGATCGGGAGGGAGGGAACACTGAAGCTTTCTTT.

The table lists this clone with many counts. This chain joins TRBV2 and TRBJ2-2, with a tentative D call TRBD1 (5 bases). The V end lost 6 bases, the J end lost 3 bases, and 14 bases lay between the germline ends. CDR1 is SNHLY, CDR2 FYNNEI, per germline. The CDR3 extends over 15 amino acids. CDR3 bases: TGTGCCAGCAGAATCAAGGGGATACACACCGGGGAGCTGTTTTTT. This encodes CASRIKGIHTGELFF.

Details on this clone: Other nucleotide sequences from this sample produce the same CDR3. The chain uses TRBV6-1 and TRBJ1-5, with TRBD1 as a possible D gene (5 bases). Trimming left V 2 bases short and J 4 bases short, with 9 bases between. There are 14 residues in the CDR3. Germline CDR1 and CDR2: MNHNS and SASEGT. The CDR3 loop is CASSESWGNQPQHF. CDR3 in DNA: TGTGCCAGCAGTGAAAGTTGGGGGAATCAGCCCCAGCATTTT.

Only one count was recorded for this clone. The CDR3 is CASIVGAFF. CDR3 DNA: TGCGCCAGCATTGTTGGGGCTTTCTTT. V is TRBV10-1 and J is TRBJ1-1, with D unresolved. Germline lookup yields CDR1 WNHNN and CDR2 SYGVQD (reference sequence). CDR3 length: 9 amino acids. Trimming removed 7 bases at V and 11 bases at J, with 8 bases between.

In nucleotides, the CDR3 is TGTGCCAGCAGCTTCGACAGGTTCACCTACAATGAGCAGTTCTTC. It translates to CASSFDRFTYNEQFF. The V call is TRBV7-2, the J call TRBJ2-1; tentatively, D is TRBD1 (6 bases). The CDR3 runs to 15 residues. The ends were cut back, 3 bases at V and 2 bases at J, with 11 bases in the middle. Germline lookup yields CDR1 SGHTA and CDR2 FQGNSA.

The CDR3 sequence is CASRQGQPIRNSGNTIYF. The CDR3 nucleotides read TGCGCCAGCAGACAGGGACAGCCGATAAGGAACTCTGGAAACACCATATATTTT. The chain combines TRBV10-1 with TRBJ1-3, with TRBD1 matching 7 bases. The CDR3 sequence is 18 residues long. Germline V lookup: CDR1 WNHNN, CDR2 SYGVQD (reference sequence). Losses at the gene ends were 6 bases for V and 0 bases for J; bases not matched to a gene: 14.

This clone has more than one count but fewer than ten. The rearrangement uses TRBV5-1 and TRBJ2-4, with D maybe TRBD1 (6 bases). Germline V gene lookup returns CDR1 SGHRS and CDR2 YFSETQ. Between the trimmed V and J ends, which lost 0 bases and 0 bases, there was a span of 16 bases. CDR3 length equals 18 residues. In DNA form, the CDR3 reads TGCGCCAGCAGCTTGGACGGACAGCCTGAAATAGCCAAAAACATTCAGTACTTC. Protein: CASSLDGQPEIAKNIQYF.

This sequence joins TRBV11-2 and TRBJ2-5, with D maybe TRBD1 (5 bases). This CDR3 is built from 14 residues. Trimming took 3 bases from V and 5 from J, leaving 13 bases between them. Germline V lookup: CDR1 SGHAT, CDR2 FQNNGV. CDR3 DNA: TGTGCCAGCAGCTTGACGGAAGGGGTCGAGACCCAGTACTTC. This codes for CASSLTEGVETQYF.

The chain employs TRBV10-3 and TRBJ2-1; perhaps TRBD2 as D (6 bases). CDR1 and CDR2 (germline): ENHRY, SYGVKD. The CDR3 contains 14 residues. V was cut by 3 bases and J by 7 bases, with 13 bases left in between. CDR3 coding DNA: TGTGCCATCAGTGACGCGCGGGAAGGGAATGAGCAGTTCTTC. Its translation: CAISDAREGNEQFF.

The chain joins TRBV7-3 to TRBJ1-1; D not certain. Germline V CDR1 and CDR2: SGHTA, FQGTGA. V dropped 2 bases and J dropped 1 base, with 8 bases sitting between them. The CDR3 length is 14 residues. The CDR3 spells CASSLSAGNTEAFF. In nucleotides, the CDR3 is TGTGCCAGCAGCTTATCGGCCGGGAACACTGAAGCTTTCTTT.

The CDR3 region is CASSSGTYQPQHF. CDR3 coding DNA: TGTGCCAGCAGCTCCGGGACATATCAGCCCCAGCATTTT. The rearrangement uses TRBV11-3 and TRBJ1-5; D perhaps matches TRBD1 (6 bases). CDR3 size: 13 residues. Germline-derived CDR1 and CDR2 are SGHNT and YENEEA. Trimming removed 4 bases at V and 5 bases at J, with 9 bases between.

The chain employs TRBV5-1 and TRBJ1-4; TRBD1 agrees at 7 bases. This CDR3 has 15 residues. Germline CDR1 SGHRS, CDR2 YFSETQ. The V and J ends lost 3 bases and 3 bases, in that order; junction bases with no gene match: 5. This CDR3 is CASSSRQGPNEKLFF. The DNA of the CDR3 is TGCGCCAGCAGCTCCAGACAGGGACCTAATGAAAAACTGTTTTTT. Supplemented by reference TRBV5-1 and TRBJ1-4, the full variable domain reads KAGVTQTPRYLIKTRGQQVTLSCSPISGHRSVSWYQQTPGQGLQFLFEYFSETQRNKGNFPGRFSGRQFSNSRSEMNVSTLELGDSALYLCASSSRQGPNEKLFFGSGTQLSVL.

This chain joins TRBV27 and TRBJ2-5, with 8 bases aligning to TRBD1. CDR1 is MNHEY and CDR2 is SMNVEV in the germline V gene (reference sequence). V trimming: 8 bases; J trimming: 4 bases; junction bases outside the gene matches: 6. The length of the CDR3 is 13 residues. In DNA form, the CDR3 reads TGTGCCAGCCGCGGACAGGGTGGAGAGACCCAGTACTTC. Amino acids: CASRGQGGETQYF.